This TCR beta chain emerged from a study of cytomegalovirus exposure and HLA in healthy donors. The CDR3 has 15 amino acids. Germline V gene data show CDR1 as KGHSH and CDR2 as LQKENI. V dropped 3 bases and J dropped 1 base, with 12 bases sitting between them. This PCR relied on a set of 60 Vbeta primers and 13 Jbeta primers. The data were produced by immunoSEQ multiplex PCR, yet TCRdb's version contains in-frame clones alone and is incomplete. The data contain about 120,000 clones, about three quarters of them singletons. The specimen sequenced was PBMCs. The receptor's source is a woman aged 40-49 years in good health and CMV-seropositive. The chain links TRBV18 to TRBJ2-5; weak D call: TRBD1 (5 bases). The CDR3 here is CASSPNTGVQETQYF. The CDR3 nucleotides read TGTGCCAGCTCACCTAATACAGGTGTCCAAGAGACCCAGTACTTC.